Listed here are 17 T cell receptor beta chains from one sample, sequenced in a study of glioma-infiltrating T cells after dendritic cell vaccination. Clones were read by immunoSEQ multiplex PCR, and TCRdb kept only the in-frame ones, dropping some. The sample yields 50,000 to 75,000 clones, about 85% seen once. Noted time point: after dendritic cell vaccination, including at tumor progression/relapse. The sequencing here drew on blood, taken after dendritic cell vaccination. The receptors originated from a human donor with glioblastoma.

J is TRBJ1-1 and V is TRBV19; D unclear. V dropped 0 bases and J dropped 8 bases, with 10 bases sitting between them. The CDR3 has 13 residues. The V gene's germline CDR1 is LNHDA and CDR2 SQIVND (reference sequence). In nucleotides, the CDR3 is TGTGCCAGTAGTATAGATCGCGGAGCCGAAGCTTTCTTT. Translated, it gives CASSIDRGAEAFF.

This chain joins TRBV4-2 and TRBJ2-7; D may be TRBD2 (6 bases). V dropped 0 bases and J dropped 2 bases, with 11 bases sitting between them. The germline gives CDR1 LGHNA, CDR2 YNFKEQ. This CDR3 spans 15 amino acids. CDR3 sequence (DNA): TGTGCCAGCAGCCAAGAACGGGGGTCGACCTACGAGCAGTACTTC. Protein sequence: CASSQERGSTYEQYF.

The chain combines TRBV7-2 with TRBJ2-7, with D perhaps matching TRBD1 (5 bases). Per the germline V gene, CDR1 is SGHTA and CDR2 is FQGNSA. Between the trimmed V and J ends, which lost 5 bases and 5 bases, there was a span of 19 bases. The CDR3 loop spans 15 amino acids. The CDR3 region has the DNA TGTGCCAGCAGCCTAACGGCCACAGGTCTGCACGAGCAGTACTTC. This encodes CASSLTATGLHEQYF. The full variable domain, completed using reference TRBV7-2 and TRBJ2-7, is GAGVSQSPSNKVTEKGKDVELRCDPISGHTALYWYRQSLGQGLEFLIYFQGNSAPDKSGLPSDRFSAERTGGSVSTLTIQRTQQEDSAVYLCASSLTATGLHEQYFGPGTRLTVT.

Only one count was recorded for this clone. The chain uses TRBV27 and TRBJ2-3, with 11 positions matching TRBD2. Germline-derived CDR1 and CDR2 are MNHEY and SMNVEV (reference sequence). The CDR3 is 17 residues long. Germline trimming cut 6 bases from V and 1 base from J; bases unmatched to any gene: 9. In DNA form, the CDR3 reads TGTGCCAGCAGCCGCAGTTTAGCGGGGGGGCGCACAGATACGCAGTATTTT. This codes for CASSRSLAGGRTDTQYF.

This clone was found once. The chain combines TRBV11-1 with TRBJ1-2; possibly TRBD1 for D (6 bases). Germline lookup yields CDR1 SGHAT and CDR2 FQDESV (reference sequence). Trimming cost V 2 bases and J 7 bases, with 14 bases left between them. The CDR3 totals 14 residues. As DNA, the CDR3 is TGTGCCAGCAGCTTACCGCAGGGGCTAGGTGGCTACACCTTC. This gives the protein CASSLPQGLGGYTF.

The V gene is TRBV7-2, the J gene TRBJ2-3; TRBD2 agrees at 11 bases. The germline V gene has CDR1 SGHTA and CDR2 FQGNSA. Trimming took 5 bases from V and 3 from J; bases not matched to a gene: 7. The CDR3 extends over 16 amino acids. Here the CDR3 DNA reads TGTGCCAGCAGCCAGGGCTTAGCGGGGGGGACAGATACGCAGTATTTT. This codes for CASSQGLAGGTDTQYF.

J is TRBJ2-7 and V is TRBV5-1; 9 bases are shared with TRBD1. The germline gives CDR1 SGHRS, CDR2 YFSETQ. The CDR3 sequence is 14 residues long. V was pared by 0 bases and J by 6 bases, with 4 bases of the junction left unmatched. The CDR3 loop reads CASSLDRGRLEQYF. The CDR3 DNA follows: TGCGCCAGCAGCTTGGACAGGGGGCGCCTCGAGCAGTACTTC.

Here the CDR3 reads CASSAVGGTEAFF. As DNA, the CDR3 is TGTGCCAGCAGTGCCGTGGGGGGCACTGAAGCTTTCTTT. V gene TRBV6-6 combines with J gene TRBJ1-1; D might be TRBD1 (5 bases). Germline CDR1 reads MNHNY; CDR2 reads SVGAGI (reference sequence). The CDR3 extends over 13 amino acids. V lost 5 bases to trimming and J lost 4 bases, with 11 bases between them.

The genes are TRBV19 and TRBJ2-1, with 8 bases fitting TRBD2. V was clipped by 5 bases and J by 7 bases; unmatched bases: 7. This CDR3 is 14 amino acids long. Germline CDR1 is LNHDA and CDR2 is SQIVND (reference sequence). The CDR3 coding sequence is TGTGCCAGTAGTGCGGGGGGACTAAGTAATGAGCAGTTCTTC. This gives the protein CASSAGGLSNEQFF.

J is TRBJ1-4 and V is TRBV6-6; no reliable D call. CDR1 MNHNY and CDR2 SVGAGI come from the germline V gene (reference sequence). The V and J ends lost 2 bases and 3 bases respectively, with 4 bases between them. The CDR3 runs to 13 residues. The CDR3 nucleotides are TGTGCCAGCAGTTACCGGGCTAATGAAAAACTGTTTTTT. This gives the protein CASSYRANEKLFF.

The chain has TRBV7-9 and TRBJ2-7; TRBD2 might be the D (6 bases). The V end lost 3 bases, the J end lost 0 bases, and 9 bases lay between the germline ends. The CDR3 sequence is 14 residues long. Germline V CDR1 and CDR2: SEHNR, FQNEAQ (reference sequence). The CDR3 loop is CASSFYGSSYEQYF. The CDR3 DNA follows: TGTGCCAGCAGCTTCTACGGGAGCTCCTACGAGCAGTACTTC. The variable domain in full, with the rest retrieved from reference TRBV7-9 and TRBJ2-7, is DTGVSQNPRHKITKRGQNVTFRCDPISEHNRLYWYRQTLGQGPEFLTYFQNEAQLEKSRLLSDRFSAERPKGSFSTLEIQRTEQGDSAMYLCASSFYGSSYEQYFGPGTRLTVT.

This chain links TRBV29-1 with TRBJ2-7; 9 nucleotides align to TRBD1. Germline V gene sequence: CDR1 SQVTM, CDR2 ANQGSEA. The V segment lost 7 bases and the J segment 4 bases; nucleotides outside the gene matches: 5. The CDR3 sequence is 12 residues long. CDR3: CSAGTGPYEQYF. CDR3 nucleotide sequence: TGCAGCGCCGGGACAGGGCCTTACGAGCAGTACTTC.

This rearrangement joins TRBV7-9 to TRBJ2-1; 8 bases are shared with TRBD2. The CDR3 covers 17 residues. Trimming at V came to 1 base and at J to 4 bases, leaving 9 bases not matched to a gene. Per germline, CDR1 SEHNR and CDR2 FQNEAQ (reference sequence). CDR3 loop: CASSLVFVSSGYNEQFF. The CDR3 region has the DNA TGTGCCAGCAGCTTAGTTTTCGTGTCTAGCGGGTACAATGAGCAGTTCTTC.

The chain couples TRBV6-5 to TRBJ1-5, with 7 bases that match TRBD1. CDR1 MNHEY and CDR2 SVGAGI come from the germline V gene. The CDR3 is 14 residues long. Trimming at V came to 6 bases and at J to 9 bases, leaving 11 bases not matched to a gene. The CDR3 sequence: CASSLTRDRRPQHF. CDR3 DNA sequence: TGTGCCAGCAGCCTCACCCGGGACAGACGGCCCCAGCATTTT.

This rearrangement joins TRBV19 to TRBJ1-2; a weak D match, TRBD1 (5 bases). V lost 9 bases and J 4 bases, leaving 15 bases between the germline ends. The germline gives CDR1 LNHDA, CDR2 SQIVND (reference sequence). This CDR3 contains 13 residues. CDR3 amino acids: CASTLGRGYGYTF. The CDR3 region has the DNA TGTGCCAGCACCCTCGGGAGGGGCTATGGCTACACCTTC.

A single count supports this clone. This sequence joins TRBV6-9 and TRBJ2-1; 7 bases fit TRBD1. The germline CDR1 and CDR2 sequences are MNHGY and SVAAGI. The V gene end was trimmed by 1 base and the J gene end by 6 bases; junction bases not matched to a gene: 6. CDR3 length: 15 amino acids. CDR3 DNA: TGTGCCAGCAGTTATTGGGACAGAGGGGTCAATGAGCAGTTCTTC. Its protein is CASSYWDRGVNEQFF.

The genes are TRBV7-6 and TRBJ1-4; TRBD1 agrees at 9 bases. The V segment lost 3 bases and the J segment 4 bases; nucleotides outside the gene matches: 9. This CDR3 contains 17 residues. The germline V gene encodes CDR1 SGHVS and CDR2 FNYEAQ. CDR3 sequence (DNA): TGTGCCAGCAGCTTCCCGGGACAGGGCCGCGTTAATGAAAAACTGTTTTTT. Encoded protein: CASSFPGQGRVNEKLFF.